This TCR beta chain was observed in a study of blood T cell repertoires in COVID-19 (dated by TCRdb to about 2020). Context from the whole study: The collaborator samples originated in the United States, Italy and Spain and spanned the acute and convalescent phases of COVID-19. The repertoires were released in a freely available public database meant as a resource for research on the immune response to SARS-CoV-2. Deeply sampled blood TCRbeta repertoires from subjects exposed to, actively infected with, or recovered from COVID-19 were included in the dataset. Where available, HLA class I and class II types were obtained from metadata supplied by the sample provider rather than from assay-based typing. Samples were obtained from the ongoing ImmuneRACE study (first 160 participants) and from 1,254 subjects provided by 6 global collaborators. A de-identified subject ID, COVID-19 status, age in years and sex were almost always included in the sample metadata. The material from the prospective study consisted of cDNA or gDNA derived from T cells, B-cell-depleted T cells, or PBMCs. Study-wide findings and limitations: Clinical and demographic metadata were provided uncurated, with the amount varying by source and participant.

The collaborating institutions used their own protocols to collect whole blood in K2EDTA tubes. For TCRbeta analysis, collaborators shipped samples in one of three forms: frozen whole blood, isolated PBMCs, or DNA extracted from either of those sample types. TCRbeta CDR3 regions were amplified from genomic DNA by means of the immunoSEQ Assay, a bias-controlled multiplex PCR. The authors' pipeline ran thus. The number of nucleated cells in each sample was estimated from the amplification of reference gene primers within the assay. To quantify the absolute abundance of each unique TCRbeta CDR3 rearrangement, sequence reads were collapsed and filtered. Productive Simpson clonality was computed per sample as the square root of Simpson's diversity index over productive rearrangements. Drawn from immuneACCESS, this table holds only the in-frame rearrangements with V and J called that TCRdb kept. Clones are partly lost; checked studies trace under half to an unresolved V gene and leave the rest unexplained. That table is the source of V, J and clone size, and D and trimming were worked out from the DNA. This sample gives 380,000 or so clones in total; around 92% of them show up just once. The ten largest clones represent roughly 1.2% of the sample.

As for this clone: Its antigen is unknown. Base qualities are not recorded, but no much larger clone differs from it by a single base.

Per the germline V gene, MDHEN is the CDR1 and SYDVKM is the CDR2. Measured from the cysteine to the phenylalanine, the CDR3 is 16 residues long. Only the CDR3 DNA is retained, 48 bases long and in frame from the first base. The junction carries 21 bases between V and J, which are trimmed by 10 bases and 2 bases respectively. The sample was peripheral blood. The receptor comes from a man aged 40-55 years with acute or convalescent COVID-19. The chain is assembled from TRBV28 and TRBJ1-5, and possibly TRBD1, on 6 matching bases. The CDR3 in this case is CATQLQGFMGNQPQHF. In nucleotides, the sequence is TGTGCCACCCAGCTTCAGGGGTTCATGGGCAATCAGCCCCAGCATTTT. Full variable domain (CDR3 extended with the reference TRBV28 and TRBJ1-5 proteins): DVKVTQSSRYLVKRTGEKVFLECVQDMDHENMFWYRQDPGLGLRLIYFSYDVKMKEKGDIPEGYSVSREKKERFSLILESASTNQTSMYLCATQLQGFMGNQPQHFGDGTRLSIL.